Included here is one T cell receptor (beta chain) sequence, with context. V was pared by 6 bases and J by 3 bases, with 16 bases between. The CDR3 has 14 amino acids. CDR1 is SQVTM and CDR2 is ANQGSEA in the germline V gene. This sample is drawn from a study of blood T cell repertoires in COVID-19. Study-wide context: Sites in the United States, Italy and Spain provided acute and convalescent COVID-19 samples. PBMCs, B-cell-depleted T cells, or T cells were the source of the cDNA or gDNA that made up the material.

How the authors handled the data: Researchers report that nucleated cell counts were estimated from reference gene primer amplification. The table came from immunoSEQ multiplex PCR; TCRdb's copy has only in-frame clones and leaves some out. The DNA gave D and trimming, while V, J and clone size come from that table. The sample comprises approximately 48,000 clones, around 85% of which are singletons, and less than 6.5% rests with the top ten. The specimen was peripheral blood. This chain connects TRBV29-1 to TRBJ2-3; D perhaps matches TRBD1 (6 bases). The sequence was collected from a man in his 60s with acute or convalescent COVID-19. CDR3 DNA sequence: TGCAGCGTGGGAAGAGGGACACCTACAGATACGCAGTATTTT. Protein: CSVGRGTPTDTQYF.